This T cell receptor beta chain is from a study of tumour-infiltrating T cells in Burkitt lymphoma. Profiled with immunoSEQ multiplex PCR; TCRdb holds only in-frame clones, not every one. This table has roughly 5,000 clones, about 13% appearing once. This clone was seen more than once but under ten times. CDR3 size: 15 residues. Input material: tumor tissue. This chain uses TRBV21-1 with TRBJ1-2. TRBV21-1 is flagged as a pseudogene. The TCR was taken from a human donor with Burkitt lymphoma. CDR3 sequence: CASSKWAEENYGYTF. In DNA, the CDR3 is TGTGCCAGCAGCAAATGGGCGGAGGAGAACTATGGCTACACCTTC.